The sequence of this TCR beta chain was determined in a study of cytomegalovirus exposure and HLA in healthy donors. A word on this clone: Its antigen is currently unknown.

The CDR3 spans 13 residues. V gave up 2 bases and J gave up 5 bases, with 8 bases separating them. CDR1 and CDR2 (germline): SGHVS, FQNEAQ. Study-level results: By HLA locus, TCR association rates varied in a later analysis, with DRB1 showing the most and HLA-C the fewest.

Researchers ran the PCR with 60 Vbeta and 13 Jbeta primers. Repertoires were generated with immunoSEQ multiplex PCR, while TCRdb's copy carries only in-frame clones and drops some. The repertoire has approximately 120,000 clones, more than 75% of them found once; the top ten carry roughly 13%. Sequencing was carried out using PBMCs. The clonotype originates from an older woman in good health and CMV-seropositive. J is TRBJ2-3 and V is TRBV7-8; the D gene is possibly TRBD2 (6 bases). CDR3 residues: CASSLLARDTQYF. CDR3 nucleotides: TGTGCCAGCAGCTTACTAGCGAGAGATACGCAGTATTTT. The variable domain in full, completed from reference TRBV7-8 and TRBJ2-3, reads GAGVSQSPRYKVAKRGQDVALRCDPISGHVSLFWYQQALGQGPEFLTYFQNEAQLDKSGLPSDRFFAERPEGSVSTLKIQRTQQEDSAVYLCASSLLARDTQYFGPGTRLTVL.